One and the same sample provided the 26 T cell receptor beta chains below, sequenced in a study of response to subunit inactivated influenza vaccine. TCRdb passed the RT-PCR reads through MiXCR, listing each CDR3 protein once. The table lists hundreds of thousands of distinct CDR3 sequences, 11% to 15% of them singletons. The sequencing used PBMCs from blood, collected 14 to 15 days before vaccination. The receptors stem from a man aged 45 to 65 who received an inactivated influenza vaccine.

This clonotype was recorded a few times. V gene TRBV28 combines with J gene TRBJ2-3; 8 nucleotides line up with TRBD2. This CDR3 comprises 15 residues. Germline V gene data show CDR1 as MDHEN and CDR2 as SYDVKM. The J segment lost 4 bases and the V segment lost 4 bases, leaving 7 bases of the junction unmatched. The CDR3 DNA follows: TGTGCCAGCAGTTCCGGGGGGGCCGGGGCAGATACGCAGTATTTT. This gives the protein CASSSGGAGADTQYF. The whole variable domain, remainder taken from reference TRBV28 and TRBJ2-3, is DVKVTQSSRYLVKRTGEKVFLECVQDMDHENMFWYRQDPGLGLRLIYFSYDVKMKEKGDIPEGYSVSREKKERFSLILESASTNQTSMYLCASSSGGAGADTQYFGPGTRLTVL.

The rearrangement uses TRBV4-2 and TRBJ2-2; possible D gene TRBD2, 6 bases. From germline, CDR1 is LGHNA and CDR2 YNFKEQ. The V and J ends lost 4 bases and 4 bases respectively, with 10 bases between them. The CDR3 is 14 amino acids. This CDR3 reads CASSPAGSTGELFF. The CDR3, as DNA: TGTGCCAGCAGCCCGGCGGGGAGCACCGGGGAGCTGTTTTTT.

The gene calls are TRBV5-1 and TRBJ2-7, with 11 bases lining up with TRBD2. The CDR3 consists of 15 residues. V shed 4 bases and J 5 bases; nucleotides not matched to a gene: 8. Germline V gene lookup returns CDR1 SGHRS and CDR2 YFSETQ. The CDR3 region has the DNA TGCGCCAGCAGCCAGACTAGCGGGAACTTCCACGAGCAGTACTTC. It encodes CASSQTSGNFHEQYF.

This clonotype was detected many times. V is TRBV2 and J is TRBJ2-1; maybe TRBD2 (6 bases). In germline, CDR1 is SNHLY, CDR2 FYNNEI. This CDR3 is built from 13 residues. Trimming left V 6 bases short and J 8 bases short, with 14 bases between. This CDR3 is CASRKDGRDEQFF. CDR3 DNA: TGTGCCAGCAGAAAGGACGGGAGAGATGAGCAGTTCTTC.

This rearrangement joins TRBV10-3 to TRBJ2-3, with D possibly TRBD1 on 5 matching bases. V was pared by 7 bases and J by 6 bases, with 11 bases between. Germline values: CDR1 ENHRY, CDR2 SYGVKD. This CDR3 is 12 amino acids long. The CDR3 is CAINQGSDTQYF. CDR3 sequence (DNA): TGTGCCATCAATCAGGGATCCGATACGCAGTATTTT.

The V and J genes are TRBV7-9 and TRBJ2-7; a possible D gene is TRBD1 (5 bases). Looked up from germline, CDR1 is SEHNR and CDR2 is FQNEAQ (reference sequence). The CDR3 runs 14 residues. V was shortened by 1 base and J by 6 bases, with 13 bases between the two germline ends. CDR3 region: CASSLGGSRPEQYF. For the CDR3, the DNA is TGTGCCAGCAGCTTAGGGGGCAGTCGGCCCGAGCAGTACTTC.

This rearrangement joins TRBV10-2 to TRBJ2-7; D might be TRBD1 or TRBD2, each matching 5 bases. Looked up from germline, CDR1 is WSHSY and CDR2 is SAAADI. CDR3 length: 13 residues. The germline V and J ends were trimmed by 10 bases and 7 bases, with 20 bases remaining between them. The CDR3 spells CAIGDLGGKEQYF. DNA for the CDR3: TGCGCCATCGGGGATCTTGGGGGAAAAGAGCAGTACTTC.

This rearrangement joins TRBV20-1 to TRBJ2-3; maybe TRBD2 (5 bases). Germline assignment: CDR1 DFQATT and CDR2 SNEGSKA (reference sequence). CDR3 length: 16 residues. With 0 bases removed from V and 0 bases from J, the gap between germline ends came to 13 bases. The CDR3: CSARDKSGLSTDTQYF. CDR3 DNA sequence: TGCAGTGCTAGAGATAAATCGGGATTAAGCACAGATACGCAGTATTTT.

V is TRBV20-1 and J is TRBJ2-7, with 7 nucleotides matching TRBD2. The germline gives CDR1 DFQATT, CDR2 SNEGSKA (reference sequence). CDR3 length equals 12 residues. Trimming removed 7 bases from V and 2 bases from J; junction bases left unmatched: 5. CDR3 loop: CSVGGVTYEQYF. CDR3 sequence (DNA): TGCAGTGTGGGGGGGGTTACCTACGAGCAGTACTTC.

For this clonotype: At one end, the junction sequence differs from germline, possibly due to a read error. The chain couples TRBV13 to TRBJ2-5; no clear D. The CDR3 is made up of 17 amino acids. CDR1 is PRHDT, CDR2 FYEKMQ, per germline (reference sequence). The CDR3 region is CTSSSNRFGPPVETQYF. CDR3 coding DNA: TGTACCAGCAGTTCAAACAGATTCGGACCGCCTGTTGAGACCCAGTACTTC. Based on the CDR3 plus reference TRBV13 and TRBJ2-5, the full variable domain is AAGVIQSPRHLIKEKRETATLKCYPIPRHDTVYWYQQGPGQDPQFLISFYEKMQSDKGSIPDRFSAQQFSDYHSELNMSSLELGDSALYFCTSSSNRFGPPVETQYFGPGTRLLVL.

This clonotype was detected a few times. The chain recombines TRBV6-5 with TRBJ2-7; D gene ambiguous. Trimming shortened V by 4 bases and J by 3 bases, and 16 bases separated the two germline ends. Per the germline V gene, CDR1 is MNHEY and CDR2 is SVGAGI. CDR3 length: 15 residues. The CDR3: CASSSSYFSFYEQYF. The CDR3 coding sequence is TGTGCCAGCAGTTCTTCTTACTTTAGCTTCTACGAGCAGTACTTC.

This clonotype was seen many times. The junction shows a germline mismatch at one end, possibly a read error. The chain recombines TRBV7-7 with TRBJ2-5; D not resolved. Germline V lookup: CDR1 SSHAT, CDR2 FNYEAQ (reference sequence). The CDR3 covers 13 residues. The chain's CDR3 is CASSLEVLETQYF. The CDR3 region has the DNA TGTGCTAGCAGCTTAGAGGTTTTGGAGACCCAGTACTTC.

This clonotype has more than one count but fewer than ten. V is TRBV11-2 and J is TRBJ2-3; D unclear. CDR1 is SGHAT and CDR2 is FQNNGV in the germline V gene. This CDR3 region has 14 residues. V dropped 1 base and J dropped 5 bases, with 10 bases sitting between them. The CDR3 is CASSLVRRGDTQYF. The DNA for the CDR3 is TGTGCCAGCAGCTTAGTGAGGCGAGGAGATACGCAGTATTTT.

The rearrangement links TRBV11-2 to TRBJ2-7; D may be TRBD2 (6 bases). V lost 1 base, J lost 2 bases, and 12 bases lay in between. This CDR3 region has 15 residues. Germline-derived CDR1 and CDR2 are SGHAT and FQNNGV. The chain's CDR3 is CASSLGGLTTYEQYF. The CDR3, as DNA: TGTGCCAGCAGCTTAGGCGGACTAACCACCTACGAGCAGTACTTC.

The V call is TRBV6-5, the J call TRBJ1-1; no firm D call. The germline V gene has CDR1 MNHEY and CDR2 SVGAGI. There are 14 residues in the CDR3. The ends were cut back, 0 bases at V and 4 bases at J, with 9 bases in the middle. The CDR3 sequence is CASSYSRFTTEAFF. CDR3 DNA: TGTGCCAGCAGTTACTCCCGATTTACCACTGAAGCTTTCTTT.

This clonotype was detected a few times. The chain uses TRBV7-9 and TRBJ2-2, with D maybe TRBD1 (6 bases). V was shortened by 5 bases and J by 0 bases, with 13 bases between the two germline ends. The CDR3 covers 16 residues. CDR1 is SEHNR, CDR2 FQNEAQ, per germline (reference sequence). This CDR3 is CASSPRTEPNTGELFF. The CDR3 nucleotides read TGTGCCAGCAGCCCACGGACAGAGCCGAACACCGGGGAGCTGTTTTTT.

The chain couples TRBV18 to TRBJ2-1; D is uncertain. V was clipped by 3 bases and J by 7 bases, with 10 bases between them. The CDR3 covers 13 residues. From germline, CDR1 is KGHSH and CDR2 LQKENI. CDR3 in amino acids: CASSPGVQNEQFF. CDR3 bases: TGTGCCAGCTCACCGGGCGTTCAAAATGAGCAGTTCTTC.

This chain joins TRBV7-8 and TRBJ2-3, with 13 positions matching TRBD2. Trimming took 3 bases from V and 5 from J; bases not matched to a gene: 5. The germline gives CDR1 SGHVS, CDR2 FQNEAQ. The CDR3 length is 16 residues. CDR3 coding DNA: TGTGCCAGCAGCTTCACTAGCGGGGGGGTCGGAGATACGCAGTATTTT. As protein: CASSFTSGGVGDTQYF.

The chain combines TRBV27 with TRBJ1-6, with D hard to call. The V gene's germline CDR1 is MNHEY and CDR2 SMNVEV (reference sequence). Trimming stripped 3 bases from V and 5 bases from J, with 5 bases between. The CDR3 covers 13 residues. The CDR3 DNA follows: TGTGCCAGCAGTTTGATCAATAATTCACCCCTCCACTTT. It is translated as CASSLINNSPLHF.

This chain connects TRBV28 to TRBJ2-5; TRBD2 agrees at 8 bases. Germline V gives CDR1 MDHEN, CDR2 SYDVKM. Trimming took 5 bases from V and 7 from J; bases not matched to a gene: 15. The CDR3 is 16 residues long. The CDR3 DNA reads TGTGCCAGCAGTCCACCCGTCGGGGGGGCAGTTCTGACCCAGTACTTC. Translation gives CASSPPVGGAVLTQYF.

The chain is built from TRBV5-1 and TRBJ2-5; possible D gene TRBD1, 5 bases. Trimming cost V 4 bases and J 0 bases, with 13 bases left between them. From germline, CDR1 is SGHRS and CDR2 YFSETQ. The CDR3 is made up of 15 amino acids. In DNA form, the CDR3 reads TGCGCCAGCAGCCCTGGACACAGGTACCAAGAGACCCAGTACTTC. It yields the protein CASSPGHRYQETQYF.

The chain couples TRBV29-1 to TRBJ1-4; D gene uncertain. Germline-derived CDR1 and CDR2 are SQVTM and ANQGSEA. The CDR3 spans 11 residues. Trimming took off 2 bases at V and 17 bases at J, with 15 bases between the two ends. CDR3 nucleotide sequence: TGCAGCGTTGAACTGGAGGGTTTAGGTTTTTTT. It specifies CSVELEGLGFF.

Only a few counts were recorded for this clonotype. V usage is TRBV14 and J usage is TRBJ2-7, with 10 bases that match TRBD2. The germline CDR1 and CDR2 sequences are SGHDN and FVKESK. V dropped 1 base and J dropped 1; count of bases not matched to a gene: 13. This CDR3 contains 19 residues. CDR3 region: CASSQGPSPRLAGSYEQYF. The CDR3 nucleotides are TGTGCCAGCAGCCAAGGGCCCTCACCTCGACTAGCGGGTTCCTACGAGCAGTACTTC.

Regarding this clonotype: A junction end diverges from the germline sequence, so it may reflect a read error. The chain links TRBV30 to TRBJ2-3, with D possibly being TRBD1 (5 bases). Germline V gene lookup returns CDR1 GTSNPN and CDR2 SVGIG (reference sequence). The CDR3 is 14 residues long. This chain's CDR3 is CTWSVGVTTDTQYF. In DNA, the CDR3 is TGTACCTGGAGTGTAGGGGTAACCACAGATACGCAGTATTTT.

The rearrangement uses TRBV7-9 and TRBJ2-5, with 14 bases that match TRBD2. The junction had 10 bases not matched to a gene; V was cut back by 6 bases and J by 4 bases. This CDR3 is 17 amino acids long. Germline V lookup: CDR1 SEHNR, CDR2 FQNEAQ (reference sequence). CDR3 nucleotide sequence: TGTGCCAGCAGGATGACTAGCGGGGGGGCCCGAGGAGAGACCCAGTACTTC. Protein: CASRMTSGGARGETQYF.

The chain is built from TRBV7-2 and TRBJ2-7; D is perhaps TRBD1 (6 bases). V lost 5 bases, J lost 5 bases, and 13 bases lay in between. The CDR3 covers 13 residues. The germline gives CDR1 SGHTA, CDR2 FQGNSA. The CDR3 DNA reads TGTGCCAGCAGCCTACAAGACAGGCACGAGCAGTACTTC. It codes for CASSLQDRHEQYF.